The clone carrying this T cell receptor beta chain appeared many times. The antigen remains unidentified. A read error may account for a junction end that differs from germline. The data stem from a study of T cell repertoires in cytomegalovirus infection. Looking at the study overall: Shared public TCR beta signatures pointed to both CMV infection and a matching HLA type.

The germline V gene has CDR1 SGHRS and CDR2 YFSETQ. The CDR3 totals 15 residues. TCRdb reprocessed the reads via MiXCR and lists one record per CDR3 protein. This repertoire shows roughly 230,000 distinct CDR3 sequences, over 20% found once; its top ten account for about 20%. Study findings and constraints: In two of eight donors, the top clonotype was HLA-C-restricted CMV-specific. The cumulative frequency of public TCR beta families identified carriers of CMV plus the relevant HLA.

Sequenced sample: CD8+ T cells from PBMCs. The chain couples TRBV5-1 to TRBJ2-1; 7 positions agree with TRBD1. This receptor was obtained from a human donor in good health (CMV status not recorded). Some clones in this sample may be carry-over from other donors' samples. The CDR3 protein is CASSRDSSSYNEQFF. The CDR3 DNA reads TGTGCCAGCAGCCGGGACAGTAGCTCCTACAATGAGCAGTTCTTC.